The 32 T cell receptor beta chains below all came from one sample that was sequenced in a study of cytomegalovirus exposure and HLA in healthy donors. 60 Vbeta and 13 Jbeta primers were used in PCR. The data were produced by immunoSEQ multiplex PCR, yet TCRdb's version contains in-frame clones alone and is incomplete. The repertoire holds about 170,000 clones, with about 80% as singletons. The sequencing input was PBMCs. The receptors here all came from a woman in her twenties or thirties in good health and CMV-seropositive.

This sequence joins TRBV21-1 and TRBJ2-7; TRBD1, as called in the table, went unchecked against the DNA. TRBV21-1 constitutes a pseudogene. The CDR3 is 11 residues long. The CDR3 here is CASSTRGEQYF. The CDR3 coding sequence is TGTGCCAGCAGCACCAGGGGCGAGCAGTACTTC.

V gene TRBV5-1 combines with J gene TRBJ2-2; 14 bases map to TRBD2. The CDR3 totals 19 residues. Germline V gives CDR1 SGHRS, CDR2 YFSETQ. J gave up 0 bases and V 2 bases, and 6 bases lay outside the gene matches. The CDR3 is CASSFRLAGGASNTGELFF. The CDR3 nucleotides are TGCGCCAGCAGCTTTAGACTAGCGGGGGGGGCATCGAACACCGGGGAGCTGTTTTTT.

V is TRBV28 and J is TRBJ1-2, with no clear D. Trimming cost V 2 bases and J 4 bases, with 5 bases left between them. The CDR3 extends over 12 amino acids. The germline CDR1 and CDR2 sequences are MDHEN and SYDVKM. The CDR3: CASSLLGYGYTF. The CDR3 DNA reads as TGTGCCAGCAGTTTACTCGGCTATGGCTACACCTTC.

The CDR3 DNA reads TGTGCCAGCTCGGAGGGACAGCTATTCGAGGGTAGAACTGAAGCTTTCTTT. This translates into CASSEGQLFEGRTEAFF. The rearrangement uses TRBV18 and TRBJ1-1, with 7 positions matching TRBD1. V shed 6 bases and J 5 bases; nucleotides not matched to a gene: 18. Germline CDR1 is KGHSH and CDR2 is LQKENI. The CDR3 covers 17 residues.

The chain recombines TRBV6-1 with TRBJ1-3; D gene unclear. Trimming stripped 1 base from V and 0 bases from J, with 7 bases between. The germline V gene encodes CDR1 MNHNS and CDR2 SASEGT. The CDR3 consists of 15 residues. DNA of the CDR3: TGTGCCAGCAGTGAAGAGCGGTACTCTGGAAACACCATATATTTT. Its translation is CASSEERYSGNTIYF.

The chain combines TRBV7-8 with TRBJ2-2; D unresolved. The CDR3 length is 17 residues. V lost 1 base and J 1 base, leaving 13 bases between the germline ends. Germline CDR1 SGHVS, CDR2 FQNEAQ. The DNA of the CDR3 is TGTGCCAGCAGCTTAGTAGTGGGCCTCGGGAACACCGGGGAGCTGTTTTTT. Its translation: CASSLVVGLGNTGELFF. Full variable domain (remainder filled in from reference TRBV7-8 and TRBJ2-2): GAGVSQSPRYKVAKRGQDVALRCDPISGHVSLFWYQQALGQGPEFLTYFQNEAQLDKSGLPSDRFFAERPEGSVSTLKIQRTQQEDSAVYLCASSLVVGLGNTGELFFGEGSRLTVL.

The gene calls are TRBV2 and TRBJ1-5; 8 bases line up with TRBD1. The CDR3 extends over 15 amino acids. Germline loops: CDR1 SNHLY, CDR2 FYNNEI. Trimming removed 4 bases from V and 6 bases from J; junction bases left unmatched: 8. DNA for the CDR3: TGTGCCAGCAGTGTCGACAGGGGCAATTTTCAGCCCCAGCATTTT. This gives the protein CASSVDRGNFQPQHF.

V is TRBV29-1 and J is TRBJ2-7, with a tentative D call TRBD1 (5 bases). V lost 5 bases, J lost 6 bases, and 14 bases lay in between. The CDR3 sequence is 12 residues long. Germline V gives CDR1 SQVTM, CDR2 ANQGSEA. The CDR3 loop reads CSVRPGPTEQYF. CDR3 DNA sequence: TGCAGCGTTAGGCCAGGGCCTACCGAGCAGTACTTC.

In this sample, this clone turned up once. The CDR3: CATSSSRGSGTDTQYF. For the CDR3, the DNA is TGTGCCACCAGCTCCAGCAGGGGATCGGGCACAGATACGCAGTATTTT. The chain combines TRBV15 with TRBJ2-3, with D maybe TRBD1 (6 bases). Germline lookup yields CDR1 LNHNV and CDR2 YYDKDF (reference sequence). V lost 5 bases, J lost 1 base, and 16 bases lay in between. The CDR3 runs to 16 residues.

This clone was counted once. The genes are TRBV5-1 and TRBJ1-5; 8 bases fit TRBD1. This CDR3 comprises 15 residues. J gave up 3 bases and V 2 bases, and 4 bases lay outside the gene matches. The germline gives CDR1 SGHRS, CDR2 YFSETQ. The CDR3 loop is CASSFTGGANQPQHF. Here the CDR3 DNA reads TGCGCCAGCAGCTTTACAGGGGGTGCCAATCAGCCCCAGCATTTT.

The V gene is TRBV6-4, the J gene TRBJ1-2; D remains unclear. Deletions cut 2 bases from V and 8 bases from J, with 15 bases between. The CDR3 has 14 residues. The V gene's germline CDR1 is MRHNA and CDR2 SNTAGT. The CDR3 is CASSDGRTHGGYTF. CDR3 DNA sequence: TGTGCCAGCAGTGACGGGAGGACCCACGGGGGCTACACCTTC.

This clone was picked up one time. The gene calls are TRBV7-8 and TRBJ1-2; the D gene is possibly TRBD1 (6 bases). Germline-derived CDR1 and CDR2 are SGHVS and FQNEAQ. This CDR3 region has 15 residues. V lost 1 base to trimming and J lost 7 bases, with 16 bases between them. CDR3 DNA sequence: TGTGCCAGCAGCTTAGTTGGGGGCGCGGGGGGTGGCTACACCTTC. Translation gives CASSLVGGAGGGYTF.

This clone is labeled as medium-sized. The V gene is TRBV6-1, the J gene TRBJ2-2; TRBD2 matches 11 bases. CDR1 MNHNS and CDR2 SASEGT come from the germline V gene. CDR3 length equals 15 residues. V lost 4 bases to trimming and J lost 3 bases; unmatched junction nucleotides: 1. The CDR3 loop reads CASSVLAGDTGELFF. The CDR3 nucleotides are TGTGCCAGCAGTGTACTAGCGGGAGACACCGGGGAGCTGTTTTTT.

The rearrangement links TRBV7-9 to TRBJ1-2; D is possibly TRBD1 (6 bases). V lost 5 bases and J lost 4, with 14 bases in between. The CDR3 runs 14 residues. Germline V gene data show CDR1 as SEHNR and CDR2 as FQNEAQ (reference sequence). DNA for the CDR3: TGTGCCAGCAGCCCAGGGGAGGGGATCTATGGCTACACCTTC. This translates into CASSPGEGIYGYTF.

The V call is TRBV5-1, the J call TRBJ2-7, with 7 nucleotides matching TRBD2. Germline assignment: CDR1 SGHRS and CDR2 YFSETQ. J gave up 3 bases and V 0 bases, and 3 bases lay outside the gene matches. The CDR3 spans 14 residues. The CDR3 region is CASSLVLADYEQYF. The CDR3 DNA is TGCGCCAGCAGCTTGGTGCTAGCGGACTACGAGCAGTACTTC.

The CDR3, as DNA: TGCGCCAGCAGCCAAACCGGGACAGCTTATAATGAAAAACTGTTTTTT. Its translation is CASSQTGTAYNEKLFF. The chain has TRBV4-3 and TRBJ1-4, with 7 bases lining up with TRBD1. V lost 2 bases to trimming and J lost 4 bases; unmatched junction nucleotides: 7. Germline V gives CDR1 LGHNA, CDR2 YSLEER. This CDR3 is built from 16 residues.

This clone was observed a few times. V gene TRBV6-4 combines with J gene TRBJ2-2, with TRBD2 matching 9 bases. Germline V gene lookup returns CDR1 MRHNA and CDR2 SNTAGT. V shed 6 bases and J 2 bases; nucleotides not matched to a gene: 4. The CDR3 has 15 residues. Here the CDR3 reads CASSPTSGNTGELFF. CDR3 DNA sequence: TGTGCCAGCAGCCCGACTAGCGGTAACACCGGGGAGCTGTTTTTT.

This sequence joins TRBV11-3 and TRBJ2-5; D is perhaps TRBD1 (6 bases). Between the trimmed V and J ends, which lost 5 bases and 2 bases, there was a span of 18 bases. Germline V lookup: CDR1 SGHNT, CDR2 YENEEA. The CDR3 is 16 amino acids. The CDR3 loop is CASSTPLPGQQETQYF. The CDR3 DNA reads as TGTGCCAGCAGCACCCCGCTACCGGGACAACAAGAGACCCAGTACTTC.

With regard to this clone: The sample holds other DNA sequences that translate to the same CDR3. The rearrangement links TRBV5-1 to TRBJ2-1; a possible D gene is TRBD2 (5 bases). Trimming took 2 bases from V and 5 from J, leaving 8 bases between them. Per germline, CDR1 SGHRS and CDR2 YFSETQ. The CDR3 is 13 amino acids. CDR3 loop: CASSLTGDNEQFF. The CDR3 DNA reads TGCGCCAGCAGCTTAACCGGGGACAATGAGCAGTTCTTC.

V and J are TRBV7-8 and TRBJ1-3; no clear D. The CDR3 runs 17 residues. V was clipped by 5 bases and J by 0 bases, with 17 bases between them. Germline V lookup: CDR1 SGHVS, CDR2 FQNEAQ. The CDR3 sequence: CASSLLRTLSSGNTIYF. As DNA, the CDR3 is TGTGCCAGCAGCCTTCTTCGAACCTTGAGCTCTGGAAACACCATATATTTT.

J is TRBJ2-5 and V is TRBV5-4, with 8 bases matching TRBD2. Gene TRBJ2-7 matches the end of the DNA better, so the J call may be wrong. In germline, CDR1 is SGHNT, CDR2 YYREEE (reference sequence). This CDR3 contains 15 residues. In DNA form, the CDR3 reads TGTGCCAGCAACATAGGACTAGCTGGAGGCGACGAGCAGTACTTC. Its translation: CASNIGLAGGDEQYF.

The V and J genes are TRBV5-1 and TRBJ2-1, with TRBD2 matching over 7 bases. The V gene's germline CDR1 is SGHRS and CDR2 YFSETQ. CDR3 size: 13 residues. After removal of 1 base from V and 10 bases from J, the junction contained 5 bases not matched to a gene. The CDR3 DNA reads as TGCGCCAGCAGCTTGACCGCACTAGCGGAGCAGTTCTTC. Protein sequence: CASSLTALAEQFF.

The gene calls are TRBV6-5 and TRBJ2-1; 9 positions match TRBD2. The J segment lost 6 bases and the V segment lost 5 bases, leaving 5 bases of the junction unmatched. CDR1 is MNHEY, CDR2 SVGAGI, per germline. The CDR3 totals 14 residues. The DNA of the CDR3 is TGTGCCAGCAGTATTGGACTAGCGAGCAATGAGCAGTTCTTC. It specifies CASSIGLASNEQFF.

The V call is TRBV6-5, the J call TRBJ1-6; TRBD1 is a possible D gene (5 bases). Trimming removed 5 bases from V and 10 bases from J, with 15 bases in between. Germline loops: CDR1 MNHEY, CDR2 SVGAGI. This CDR3 comprises 14 residues. The CDR3 is CASSPFQGTSPLHF. The CDR3 region has the DNA TGTGCCAGCAGTCCCTTCCAGGGAACGTCACCCCTCCACTTT.

The gene calls are TRBV5-5 and TRBJ2-7; D is ambiguous. The CDR3 extends over 13 amino acids. CDR1 is SGHKS, CDR2 YYEKEE, per germline (reference sequence). Trimming took off 5 bases at V and 3 bases at J, with 12 bases between the two ends. CDR3 DNA: TGTGCCAGCAGTCCCACAGCTCTCTACGAGCAGTACTTC. This sequence encodes CASSPTALYEQYF.

This chain connects TRBV27 to TRBJ1-6, with D perhaps TRBD1 (6 bases). The CDR3 contains 15 residues. The germline V gene encodes CDR1 MNHEY and CDR2 SMNVEV (reference sequence). Trimming left V 5 bases short and J 8 bases short, with 16 bases between. The CDR3 region has the DNA TGTGCCAGCAGTCAGACACCGAAGGGGGATTCACCCCTCCACTTT. Translated, it gives CASSQTPKGDSPLHF.

This chain links TRBV5-6 with TRBJ2-1; 8 bases agree with TRBD1. Trimming at V came to 1 base and at J to 9 bases, leaving 6 bases not matched to a gene. The CDR3 has 14 amino acids. Germline assignment: CDR1 SGHDT and CDR2 YYEEEE. CDR3 sequence reads: CASSLMQQGGEQFF. The CDR3 DNA follows: TGTGCCAGCAGCTTGATGCAACAGGGGGGTGAGCAGTTCTTC.

On this clone itself: This specimen includes other DNA sequences encoding the same CDR3. This rearrangement joins TRBV27 to TRBJ2-2, with 12 bases aligning to TRBD2. V was clipped by 2 bases and J by 6 bases; unmatched bases: 1. Germline assignment: CDR1 MNHEY and CDR2 SMNVEV (reference sequence). This CDR3 is built from 15 residues. This CDR3 reads CASSLLAGGPGELFF. The CDR3 DNA reads as TGTGCCAGCAGTTTACTAGCGGGGGGGCCCGGGGAGCTGTTTTTT.

The chain combines TRBV7-6 with TRBJ2-2; tentative D call: TRBD2 (5 bases). V was cut by 5 bases and J by 8 bases, with 24 bases left in between. Germline-derived CDR1 and CDR2 are SGHVS and FNYEAQ. The CDR3 totals 17 residues. DNA for the CDR3: TGTGCCAGCAGCATACCCTCGGGGATCGAGTCGGTAGGGGAGCTGTTTTTT. It specifies CASSIPSGIESVGELFF.

The chain recombines TRBV6-5 with TRBJ1-2; the D is unclear. The V gene lost 0 bases and the J gene lost 7 bases, with 15 bases spanning the gap. The CDR3 is 15 residues long. Germline lookup yields CDR1 MNHEY and CDR2 SVGAGI. Here the CDR3 reads CASSYSRFQRVGYTF. CDR3 coding DNA: TGTGCCAGCAGTTACTCGAGGTTTCAGCGCGTTGGCTACACCTTC.

The chain employs TRBV30 and TRBJ2-7; 8 positions agree with TRBD2. The germline gives CDR1 GTSNPN, CDR2 SVGIG (reference sequence). After removal of 2 bases from V and 2 bases from J, the junction contained 5 bases not matched to a gene. The length of the CDR3 is 14 residues. CDR3 sequence: CAWSSTSGTYEQYF. CDR3 nucleotides: TGTGCCTGGAGTTCAACTAGCGGCACCTACGAGCAGTACTTC.

V gene TRBV18 combines with J gene TRBJ2-5; 8 bases fit TRBD1. CDR3 length: 14 amino acids. In germline, CDR1 is KGHSH, CDR2 LQKENI. The trim removed 3 bases at V and 8 bases at J, leaving 8 bases unmatched. CDR3 DNA: TGTGCCAGCTCACCTACCGGACAGGGTTTTACCCAGTACTTC. This sequence encodes CASSPTGQGFTQYF.